Listed below are T cell receptor beta chains from one sample, sequenced in a study of regulatory dendritic cells for organ transplantation. Libraries were prepared by immunoSEQ multiplex PCR; TCRdb keeps only in-frame clonotypes and omits some of them. The sample yields nearly 30,000 clones, about three quarters seen once. Sequencing used memory CD4+ T cells from blood. The receptors stem from a human donor in good health. Both conserved end residues are part of each CDR3. A D gene is named only where the DNA matches it firmly. The size entry is marked missing in some rows and otherwise reads once, few, many or a size class.

.	TRBV18	TRBJ2-3	.	CASSPPSGISDTQYF	TGTGCCAGCTCACCACCGTCAGGGATCTCAGATACGCAGTATTTT
.	TRBV7-6	TRBJ2-2	few	CASSLVAGGELFF	TGTGCCAGCAGCTTAGTCGCCGGCGGGGAGCTGTTTTTT
.	TRBV27	TRBJ1-4	few	CASSLYPQGPLDEKLFF	TGTGCCAGCAGTTTATACCCTCAGGGACCCTTGGATGAAAAACTGTTTTTT
TRBD1	TRBV5-6	TRBJ1-1	.	CASSLLGQMNTEAFF	TGTGCCAGCAGCTTACTGGGACAGATGAACACTGAAGCTTTCTTT
TRBD1	TRBV19	TRBJ1-5	.	CASSIPRQGGQPQHF	TGTGCCAGTAGTATCCCACGACAGGGGGGACAGCCCCAGCATTTT
.	TRBV7-3	TRBJ2-3	few	CASSFQISTDTQYF	TGTGCCAGCAGCTTTCAGATTAGCACAGATACGCAGTATTTT
TRBD1	TRBV29-1	TRBJ2-1	.	CSVMSIGQGHNEQFF	TGCAGCGTGATGTCCATAGGACAGGGTCACAATGAGCAGTTCTTC
.	TRBV11-2	TRBJ2-1	.	CASSEGHINEQFF	TGTGCCAGCAGCGAGGGGCATATCAATGAGCAGTTCTTC
.	TRBV9	TRBJ2-2	few	CASSRTNGELFF	TGTGCCAGCAGCCGTACAAACGGGGAGCTGTTTTTT
.	TRBV2	TRBJ2-7	.	CASSEGRRPYEQYF	TGTGCCAGCAGTGAGGGCCGACGACCCTACGAGCAGTACTTC
.	TRBV25-1	TRBJ1-2	.	CASSVGYGYTF	TGTGCCAGCAGTGTAGGGTATGGCTACACCTTC
.	TRBV18	TRBJ1-1	.	CASSQHEGGNTEAFF	TGTGCCAGCTCTCAACACGAGGGGGGAAACACTGAAGCTTTCTTT
.	TRBV20-1	TRBJ1-3	.	CSAGRGNTIYF	TGCAGTGCCGGCAGAGGAAACACCATATATTTT
.	TRBV12-5	TRBJ1-2	once	CASGLLRDGETYGYTF	TGTGCTAGTGGTTTGCTACGGGATGGGGAGACCTATGGCTACACCTTC
.	TRBV4-3	TRBJ2-5	.	CASSQEGLGHGKETQYF	TGCGCCAGCAGCCAAGAAGGTCTGGGACATGGGAAAGAGACCCAGTACTTC
.	TRBV18	TRBJ1-6	.	CASSPYSYNSPLHF	TGTGCCAGCTCACCATACTCCTATAATTCACCCCTCCACTTT
.	TRBV7-9	TRBJ2-2	.	CASSFLTGSTGELFF	TGTGCCAGCAGCTTCTTAACAGGGAGCACCGGGGAGCTGTTTTTT
TRBD1	TRBV29-1	TRBJ2-5	.	CSVGRGPETQYF	TGCAGCGTTGGAAGGGGGCCAGAGACCCAGTACTTC
TRBD1	TRBV2	TRBJ1-2	.	CASDWTTGGLGTF	TGTGCCAGCGACTGGACAACAGGGGGATTAGGCACCTTC
.	TRBV7-2	TRBJ1-1	.	CASSLKGRITEAFF	TGTGCCAGCAGCTTAAAGGGACGGATCACTGAAGCTTTCTTT
.	TRBV28	TRBJ2-1	.	CASSLFHEQFF	TGTGCCAGCAGTTTATTTCATGAGCAGTTCTTC
TRBD1	TRBV18	TRBJ2-7	.	CASSPGTEVYEQYF	TGTGCCAGCTCACCAGGGACAGAAGTCTACGAGCAGTACTTC
TRBD1	TRBV5-1	TRBJ2-2	.	CASSQRQGDTGELFF	TGCGCCAGCAGCCAGAGACAGGGAGACACCGGGGAGCTGTTTTTT
TRBD1	TRBV23-1	TRBJ1-1	few	CASKEPGQGVPRTEAFF	TGCGCCAGCAAAGAACCGGGACAGGGGGTTCCGAGGACTGAAGCTTTCTTT
TRBD1	TRBV7-2	TRBJ1-1	.	CASSVNAGTGGSEAFF	TGTGCCAGCAGCGTTAACGCCGGGACAGGGGGGTCTGAAGCTTTCTTT
TRBD2	TRBV30	TRBJ2-3	.	CASDPSGMGTDTQYF	TGTGCCTCCGATCCTAGCGGGATGGGTACAGATACGCAGTATTTT
.	TRBV2	TRBJ1-6	.	CASSEGGANSPLHF	TGTGCCAGCAGTGAGGGGGGAGCTAATTCACCCCTCCACTTT
.	TRBV4-2	TRBJ2-2	.	CASSQVRVTPTGELFF	TGTGCCAGCAGCCAGGTCCGGGTTACCCCCACCGGGGAGCTGTTTTTT
TRBD1	TRBV6-6	TRBJ1-1	once	CASSTIADRANTEAFF	TGTGCCAGCAGCACTATCGCGGACAGGGCGAACACTGAAGCTTTCTTT
TRBD1	TRBV27	TRBJ1-2	few	CASRSGTGDGYTF	TGTGCCAGCAGGAGCGGGACAGGGGATGGCTACACCTTC
.	TRBV4-2	TRBJ2-3	.	CASSQGGEPDTQYF	TGTGCCAGCAGCCAAGGGGGCGAGCCAGATACGCAGTATTTT
TRBD2	TRBV9	TRBJ2-7	.	CASAGGPRDEQYF	TGTGCCTCAGCGGGGGGCCCGCGCGACGAGCAGTACTTC
TRBD2	TRBV7-9	TRBJ2-3	.	CASSSRTSSDTQYF	TGTGCCAGCAGCTCCAGGACTAGCTCAGATACGCAGTATTTT
.	TRBV18	TRBJ2-5	.	CASSPPEIGETQYF	TGTGCCAGCTCACCACCGGAGATTGGTGAGACCCAGTACTTC
.	TRBV14	TRBJ1-1	.	CASSQGRDTEAFF	TGTGCCAGCAGCCAAGGGAGGGATACGGAAGCTTTCTTT
.	TRBV6-4	TRBJ2-5	.	CASSVPPSLETQYF	TGTGCCAGCAGTGTACCCCCTAGCTTGGAGACCCAGTACTTC
TRBD2	TRBV28	TRBJ2-3	.	CASSLGPGLAQYF	TGTGCCAGCAGTTTAGGACCGGGACTAGCGCAGTATTTT
TRBD2	TRBV6-6	TRBJ2-3	few	CASSFLAGGTDTQYF	TGTGCCAGCAGTTTTCTAGCGGGGGGAACAGATACGCAGTATTTT
.	TRBV5-8	TRBJ2-2	.	CASSWGWLAGELFF	TGTGCCAGCAGCTGGGGTTGGTTGGCCGGGGAGCTGTTTTTT
.	TRBV7-2	TRBJ2-7	few	CASSIGLIGSQQYF	TGTGCCAGCAGCATAGGGCTCATTGGGAGCCAGCAGTACTTC
TRBD1	TRBV4-1	TRBJ1-6	.	CASSRGQGTNYNSPLHF	TGCGCCAGCAGCCGCGGACAGGGAACAAACTATAATTCACCCCTCCACTTT
.	TRBV11-2	TRBJ2-3	.	CASSLGSPTDTQYF	TGTGCCAGCAGCTTAGGATCCCCCACAGATACGCAGTATTTT
.	TRBV7-3	TRBJ2-2	.	CASSFVGGELFF	TGTGCCAGCAGCTTCGTCGGCGGGGAGCTGTTTTTT
TRBD2	TRBV7-2	TRBJ2-3	.	CASSPGLETDTQYF	TGTGCCAGCAGTCCGGGACTAGAGACAGATACGCAGTATTTT
.	TRBV6-5	TRBJ1-2	.	CASSHLGGGYGYTF	TGTGCCAGCAGTCATCTGGGCGGGGGCTATGGCTACACCTTC
.	TRBV7-9	TRBJ2-5	.	CASSLGPGETQETQYF	TGTGCCAGCAGCTTAGGGCCCGGCGAGACCCAAGAGACCCAGTACTTC
.	TRBV5-4	TRBJ1-4	.	CASSLGVAPEGLFF	TGTGCCAGCAGCTTGGGGGTGGCTCCGGAGGGACTGTTTTTT
.	TRBV7-9	TRBJ1-3	.	CASSLEAAGNTIYF	TGTGCCAGCAGCTTAGAGGCAGCTGGAAACACCATATATTTT
.	TRBV7-2	TRBJ1-1	.	CASSFFGGANTEAFF	TGTGCCAGCAGCTTTTTTGGGGGCGCGAACACTGAAGCTTTCTTT
.	TRBV9	TRBJ1-3	.	CASSVDGLGNTIYF	TGTGCCAGCAGCGTAGATGGGCTCGGAAACACCATATATTTT
.	TRBV10-3	TRBJ1-4	.	CAISAGAGREKLFF	TGTGCCATCAGTGCGGGGGCGGGTCGTGAAAAACTGTTTTTT
.	TRBV9	TRBJ1-3	once	CASSTGQLSGNTIYF	TGTGCCAGCAGCACCGGACAGCTCTCTGGAAACACCATATATTTT
.	TRBV19	TRBJ1-5	.	CASLGGAEQPQHF	TGTGCCAGTTTAGGGGGGGCCGAGCAGCCCCAGCATTTT
TRBD1	TRBV11-2	TRBJ1-2	.	CASSLDRGSGYTF	TGTGCCAGCAGCCTTGACAGGGGTAGTGGCTACACCTTC